The TCR beta chain under discussion was sequenced for a study of a mutant IDH1 vaccine in newly diagnosed glioma. Concerning this clone: The antigen remains undetermined.

Noted time point: week 47, end of study. What each vaccine dose contained was 300 ug of mutant IDH1 20-mer peptide, accompanied by topical imiquimod. This table comes from immunoSEQ multiplex PCR, and its TCRdb copy is limited to in-frame clones, with some not included. The sample lists 50,000 or so clones, about 88% seen once, with about 4.5% in the top ten. The germline V and J ends were trimmed by 0 bases and 4 bases, with 6 bases remaining between them. Germline-derived CDR1 and CDR2 are WSHSY and SAAADI. The CDR3 loop spans 13 amino acids. Source: PBMCs, taken from a glioma patient whose treatment included an IDH1 peptide vaccine. The chain combines TRBV10-2 with TRBJ1-2, with D uncertain. This TCR came from a woman in her twenties or thirties with glioma. Some clones in this sample may be carry-over from other donors' samples. CDR3 sequence reads: CASSESGGYGYTF. The CDR3 nucleotides read TGCGCCAGCAGTGAGTCGGGAGGCTATGGCTACACCTTC.